These 2 T cell receptor beta chains originate from one sample sequenced in a study of blood T cell repertoires in COVID-19. Assay used: immunoSEQ multiplex PCR; TCRdb lists only in-frame clones, some missing. The sample has under 100,000 clones; around 85% are singletons. The sequencing input was peripheral blood. These receptor sequences come from a man aged 80 or over with active or convalescent COVID-19.

The chain joins TRBV5-1 to TRBJ2-3; TRBD2 aligns across 8 bases. The V and J ends lost 0 bases and 4 bases, in that order; junction bases with no gene match: 7. Germline lookup yields CDR1 SGHRS and CDR2 YFSETQ. The CDR3 contains 16 residues. CDR3 DNA: TGCGCCAGCAGCTTGGCGGGTCTAGCGGGCTCAGATACGCAGTATTTT. It encodes CASSLAGLAGSDTQYF.

The rearrangement uses TRBV18 and TRBJ1-3; a weak D match, TRBD1 (5 bases). The germline gives CDR1 KGHSH, CDR2 LQKENI. V shed 2 bases and J shed 0 bases, with 11 bases lying between them. This CDR3 region has 16 residues. The CDR3 bases are TGTGCCAGCTCACCAAGCAGGGACTCCTCTGGAAACACCATATATTTT. Residues: CASSPSRDSSGNTIYF.